This TCR beta chain was profiled in a study of blood T cell repertoires in COVID-19. The wider study: In each case, the material was cDNA or gDNA derived from T cells, B-cell-depleted T cells, or PBMCs.

Original processing methods: For nucleated cells, counts were estimated from reference gene primer amplification. Measured with immunoSEQ multiplex PCR; TCRdb has only the in-frame clones, and not every one. V and J calls and clone size are copied from that table; D and trimming were computed from the DNA. The sample lists roughly 250,000 clones; 75% to 95% were seen once. V was cut by 3 bases and J by 1 base, with 9 bases left in between. The germline V gene has CDR1 ENHRY and CDR2 SYGVKD. The CDR3 extends over 14 amino acids. In regard to this clone: Other DNA sequences of this sample code for an identical CDR3.

Recovered status applied to Cohort 3 donors who had two consecutive negative PCRs. It also applied to those with clearance or with symptom resolution. The TCR sequence derives from a woman aged 18-29 years who had recovered from COVID-19. The sequenced sample consisted of PBMCs or T cells enriched from blood (not recorded which). The chain is built from TRBV10-3 and TRBJ1-1, with D possibly matching TRBD1 (5 bases). CDR3 loop: CAISESQGNTEAFF. The DNA of the CDR3 is TGTGCCATCAGTGAATCGCAGGGGAACACTGAAGCTTTCTTT.